This TCR beta chain was sequenced during a study of T cell responses to AZD1222 COVID-19 vaccine. About the research overall: Analysis merged second doses at about 4 or about 12 weeks.

The CDR3 is 12 residues long. Germline V CDR1 and CDR2: GTSNPN, SVGIG (reference sequence). V was cut by 7 bases and J by 8 bases, with 17 bases left in between. Measured with immunoSEQ multiplex PCR; TCRdb has only the in-frame clones, and not every one. Found here are 150,000 to 180,000 clones, 90% of them singletons; the top ten hold approximately 17%. Points on this clone: Its specificity is unknown.

The study, taken as a whole, reports: Repertoire sampling happened only post peak T cell response. Spike-specific TCR breadth and depth went up after people got two AZD1222 doses. Unmutated variant regions are reportedly the target of nearly half of TCRs that are spike-specific.

This TCR derives from an adult in good health. The V and J genes are TRBV30 and TRBJ1-2, with a weak D call TRBD1 (6 bases). The material sequenced was peripheral blood, taken on day 0 of AZD1222 vaccination. CDR3 in DNA: TGTGCCTTGATCAGGGGTAGACGGGGCTACACCTTC. Translating it yields CALIRGRRGYTF.